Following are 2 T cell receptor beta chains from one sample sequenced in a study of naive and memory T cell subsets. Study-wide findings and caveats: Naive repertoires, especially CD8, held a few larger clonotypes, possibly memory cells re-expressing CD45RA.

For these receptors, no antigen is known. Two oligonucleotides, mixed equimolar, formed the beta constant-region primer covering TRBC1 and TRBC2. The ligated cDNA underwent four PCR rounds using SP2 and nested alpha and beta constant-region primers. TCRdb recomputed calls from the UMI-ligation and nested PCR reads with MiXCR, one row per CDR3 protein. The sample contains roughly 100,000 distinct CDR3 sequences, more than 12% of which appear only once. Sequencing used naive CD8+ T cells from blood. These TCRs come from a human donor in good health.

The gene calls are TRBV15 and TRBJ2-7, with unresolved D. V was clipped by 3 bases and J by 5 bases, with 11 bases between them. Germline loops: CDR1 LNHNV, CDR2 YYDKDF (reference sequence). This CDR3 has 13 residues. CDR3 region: CATSRPGRDEQYF. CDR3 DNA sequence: TGTGCCACCAGCAGGCCCGGGCGTGACGAGCAGTACTTC.

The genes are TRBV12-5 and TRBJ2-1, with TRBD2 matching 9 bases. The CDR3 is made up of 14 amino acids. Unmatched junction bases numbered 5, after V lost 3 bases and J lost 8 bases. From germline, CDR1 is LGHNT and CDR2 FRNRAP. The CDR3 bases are TGTGCTAGTGGTTTTGGCGGGAGGGGGGATGAGCAGTTCTTC. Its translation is CASGFGGRGDEQFF.